This T cell receptor (beta chain) came from a study of cytomegalovirus exposure and HLA in healthy donors. Study outcomes and limitations: Prediction of most subjects' HLA-A and HLA-B alleles by TCR beta sequences was reportedly accurate. Most of the CMV-associated TCR beta chains (in a later analysis) appeared to be HLA-restricted.

It was with 60 Vbeta and 13 Jbeta primers that the PCR ran. Assay used: immunoSEQ multiplex PCR; TCRdb lists only in-frame clones, some missing. This sample has about 73,000 clones, with roughly 71% found just once. Regarding this clone: Its antigen is not known.

Healthy bone marrow donors supplied every sample. The CDR3 is 16 residues long. Per germline, CDR1 SGHDN and CDR2 FVKESK. Trimming took 5 bases from V and 4 from J, leaving 19 bases between them. Sequenced input: PBMCs. The sequence was obtained from a man aged 70-80 years in good health and CMV-seronegative. The gene calls are TRBV14 and TRBJ2-3; weak D call: TRBD2 (6 bases). CDR3 sequence (DNA): TGTGCCAGCAGCTCCCGGGACTCCCTAAACCCAGATACGCAGTATTTT. This translates into CASSSRDSLNPDTQYF.